One and the same sample provided the 21 T cell receptor beta chains below, sequenced in a study of blood T cell repertoires in COVID-19. This table comes from immunoSEQ multiplex PCR, and its TCRdb copy is limited to in-frame clones, with some not included. The sample lists hundreds of thousands of clones; around 90% were seen once. The sequencing input was PBMCs or T cells enriched from blood (not recorded which). The receptors shown here come from a man aged 50 to 59 who had been exposed to COVID-19.

The chain employs TRBV11-1 and TRBJ1-4, with D possibly being TRBD1 (5 bases). V was trimmed by 3 bases and J by 3 bases, leaving 8 bases between them. Germline CDR1 SGHAT, CDR2 FQDESV (reference sequence). This CDR3 contains 14 residues. CDR3 sequence: CASSFPGANEKLFF. Written as DNA, the CDR3 is TGTGCCAGCAGCTTCCCGGGGGCTAATGAAAAACTGTTTTTT.

The genes are TRBV4-2 and TRBJ1-2, with 12 bases aligning to TRBD1. V gave up 3 bases and J gave up 7 bases; unmatched junction bases: 6. CDR1 is LGHNA, CDR2 YNFKEQ, per germline. This CDR3 region has 15 residues. CDR3 loop: CASSHEGQGAGGYTF. For the CDR3, the DNA is TGTGCCAGCAGCCACGAGGGACAGGGGGCTGGTGGCTACACCTTC.

The V call is TRBV7-6, the J call TRBJ1-1; tentatively, D is TRBD1 (5 bases). Germline assignment: CDR1 SGHVS and CDR2 FNYEAQ. The V end lost 5 bases, the J end lost 1 base, and 11 bases lay between the germline ends. There are 14 residues in the CDR3. The CDR3 DNA reads as TGTGCCAGCAGCGCAACGACAGCGAACACTGAAGCTTTCTTT. It yields the protein CASSATTANTEAFF.

The chain recombines TRBV27 with TRBJ2-7; D possibly corresponds to TRBD1 (5 bases). The CDR3 covers 14 residues. V was cut by 1 base and J by 0 bases, with 7 bases left in between. Per germline, CDR1 MNHEY and CDR2 SMNVEV (reference sequence). The CDR3: CASSLLGASYEQYF. The CDR3 DNA reads TGTGCCAGCAGTTTATTAGGGGCCTCCTACGAGCAGTACTTC.

The V and J genes are TRBV5-1 and TRBJ1-1, with TRBD1 identical over 7 bases. The trim removed 4 bases at V and 5 bases at J, leaving 11 bases unmatched. Germline lookup yields CDR1 SGHRS and CDR2 YFSETQ. The length of the CDR3 is 15 residues. The CDR3, as DNA: TGCGCCAGCAGCCCCAATGGACAACAGGGGACTGAAGCTTTCTTT. Its translation is CASSPNGQQGTEAFF.

V is TRBV27 and J is TRBJ2-1, with 7 bases lining up with TRBD1. The CDR3 is made up of 15 amino acids. Germline loops: CDR1 MNHEY, CDR2 SMNVEV (reference sequence). V shed 3 bases, J shed 5 bases, and the junction held 7 bases outside the gene matches. CDR3 nucleotide sequence: TGTGCCAGCAGTTTGTGGGGACAGACCAACAATGAGCAGTTCTTC. This translates into CASSLWGQTNNEQFF.

The chain recombines TRBV12-5 with TRBJ1-5; 7 nucleotides align to TRBD1. Trimming took 3 bases from V and 4 from J; bases not matched to a gene: 9. CDR1 and CDR2 from the germline V gene are LGHNT and FRNRAP. This CDR3 is built from 16 residues. CDR3: CASGLSAGGKNQPQHF. CDR3 nucleotide sequence: TGTGCTAGTGGTTTATCGGCAGGGGGGAAGAATCAGCCCCAGCATTTT. Variable domain in full (rest from reference TRBV12-5 and TRBJ1-5): DARVTQTPRHKVTEMGQEVTMRCQPILGHNTVFWYRQTMMQGLELLAYFRNRAPLDDSGMPKDRFSAEMPDATLATLKIQPSEPRDSAVYFCASGLSAGGKNQPQHFGDGTRLSIL.

J is TRBJ2-1 and V is TRBV19, with TRBD2 matching 9 bases. The CDR3 extends over 17 amino acids. The germline CDR1 and CDR2 sequences are LNHDA and SQIVND (reference sequence). J was trimmed by 5 bases and V by 3 bases; bases with no gene match: 11. The CDR3 loop reads CASSIPTRLAAHNEQFF. The CDR3 coding sequence is TGTGCCAGTAGTATCCCAACCCGACTAGCGGCGCACAATGAGCAGTTCTTC.

V usage is TRBV6-5 and J usage is TRBJ1-2, with a weak D call TRBD1 (6 bases). Trimming removed 6 bases at V and 2 bases at J, with 13 bases between. Germline values: CDR1 MNHEY, CDR2 SVGAGI. There are 14 residues in the CDR3. CDR3 amino acids: CASRSRGANYGYTF. The CDR3 DNA follows: TGTGCCAGCAGATCACGGGGGGCGAACTATGGCTACACCTTC.

V gene TRBV28 combines with J gene TRBJ1-1, with D tentatively TRBD1 (5 bases). Germline-derived CDR1 and CDR2 are MDHEN and SYDVKM. The V gene lost 5 bases and the J gene lost 3 bases, with 19 bases spanning the gap. The CDR3 length is 16 residues. DNA of the CDR3: TGTGCCAGCAGTCCTGGGGACTTCCGGGCGTACACTGAAGCTTTCTTT. Amino acid sequence: CASSPGDFRAYTEAFF.

The chain uses TRBV4-1 and TRBJ1-6; 8 nucleotides match TRBD1. Germline-derived CDR1 and CDR2 are MGHRA and YSYEKL. The J segment lost 9 bases and the V segment lost 4 bases, leaving 8 bases of the junction unmatched. This CDR3 contains 15 residues. The CDR3 sequence: CASSPRTGQISPLHF. The CDR3 nucleotides are TGCGCCAGCAGCCCAAGGACAGGGCAAATTTCACCCCTCCACTTT.

The chain couples TRBV29-1 to TRBJ2-3, with 8 bases aligning to TRBD1. Germline V gene sequence: CDR1 SQVTM, CDR2 ANQGSEA. V lost 3 bases, J lost 3 bases, and 11 bases stayed unmatched. The CDR3 is made up of 16 amino acids. The CDR3 DNA reads TGCAGCGTTGAGGGGACAGGCCCCTTCAGTACAGATACGCAGTATTTT. Translating gives CSVEGTGPFSTDTQYF.

The J gene is TRBJ2-5, the V gene TRBV3-1 (or the pseudogene TRBV3-2); D uncertain. The V gene lost 3 bases and the J gene lost 2 bases, with 4 bases spanning the gap. The germline V gene encodes CDR1 LGHDT and CDR2 YNNKEL (reference sequence). CDR3 length: 12 residues. The CDR3 DNA reads TGTGCCAGCAGCCACCTACAAGAGACCCAGTACTTC. It translates to CASSHLQETQYF.

This clone was detected only once. This rearrangement joins TRBV28 to TRBJ2-7; D gene uncertain. This CDR3 is built from 15 residues. Per the germline V gene, CDR1 is MDHEN and CDR2 is SYDVKM. V shed 5 bases and J shed 2 bases, with 16 bases lying between them. DNA for the CDR3: TGTGCCAGCAGTCCGGTTCTTGGTTTTGCCTACGAGCAGTACTTC. This codes for CASSPVLGFAYEQYF.

In its sample, this clone was seen once. CDR3 DNA sequence: TGTGCCAGTAGTATAGCAAGGACAGCTAATGAGCAGTTCTTC. It specifies CASSIARTANEQFF. The V gene is TRBV19, the J gene TRBJ2-1, with D tentatively TRBD1 (6 bases). Germline V lookup: CDR1 LNHDA, CDR2 SQIVND (reference sequence). Trimming pared 1 base from V and 7 bases from J, leaving 11 bases between. This CDR3 is built from 14 residues.

Here the CDR3 DNA reads TGTGCCAGCAGACGAACGGTTGGTTCCTACGAGCAGTACTTC. This translates into CASRRTVGSYEQYF. The rearrangement joins TRBV27 to TRBJ2-7, with D uncertain. V was pared by 6 bases and J by 1 base, with 13 bases between. The CDR3 has 14 residues. CDR1 is MNHEY, CDR2 SMNVEV, per germline (reference sequence).

The chain couples TRBV30 to TRBJ1-5; 7 positions agree with TRBD1. CDR1 and CDR2 (germline): GTSNPN, SVGIG (reference sequence). The CDR3 contains 14 residues. With V trimmed by 5 bases and J by 6 bases, 10 bases remained unmatched. CDR3 protein: CAWGTQGYGQPQHF. The DNA for the CDR3 is TGTGCCTGGGGTACACAGGGGTATGGTCAGCCCCAGCATTTT.

The rearrangement links TRBV29-1 to TRBJ1-5; D is unclear. Per germline, CDR1 SQVTM and CDR2 ANQGSEA. The ends were cut back, 4 bases at V and 7 bases at J, with 11 bases in the middle. The CDR3 runs 12 residues. CDR3 DNA: TGCAGCGTTGGGCAGAGGAACCAGCCCCAGCATTTT. Its protein is CSVGQRNQPQHF.

This clone was recorded only once. This chain joins TRBV9 and TRBJ1-1; D possibly corresponds to TRBD1 (5 bases). V lost 6 bases and J lost 0, with 18 bases in between. This CDR3 has 16 residues. The germline V gene has CDR1 SGDLS and CDR2 YYNGEE. The CDR3 DNA reads as TGTGCCAGCACCCTTTTGGGGGGGAAAATGAACACTGAAGCTTTCTTT. Protein: CASTLLGGKMNTEAFF.

This CDR3 is CASSGTSVPETQYF. CDR3 DNA: TGCGCCAGCAGCGGAACTAGCGTCCCCGAGACCCAGTACTTC. The chain recombines TRBV5-1 with TRBJ2-5; 7 bases are a match to TRBD2. The V gene's germline CDR1 is SGHRS and CDR2 YFSETQ. The CDR3 extends over 14 amino acids. After removal of 4 bases from V and 5 bases from J, the junction contained 8 bases not matched to a gene.

The chain uses TRBV6-5 and TRBJ1-6, with D hard to call. This CDR3 has 13 residues. V gave up 2 bases and J gave up 9 bases, with 8 bases separating them. CDR1 MNHEY and CDR2 SVGAGI come from the germline V gene. The CDR3 DNA is TGTGCCAGCAGTTACGAGGGAATTTCACCCCTCCACTTT. It codes for CASSYEGISPLHF.